This TCR beta chain is drawn from a study of T cells after yellow fever vaccination. Study results and caveats: Contamination of FACS-sorted repertoires by abundant clonotypes from the bulk population could occur.

V lost 4 bases, J lost 0 bases, and 19 bases lay in between. Germline CDR1 is DFQATT and CDR2 is SNEGSKA (reference sequence). CDR3 length: 17 residues. TCRdb ran MiXCR on the 5' RACE reads and lists one entry per CDR3 protein. The sample has about 320,000 distinct CDR3 sequences, about 6.6% seen once. This clonotype was picked up many times. Its antigen is unknown. The V gene is TRBV20-1, the J gene TRBJ2-1, with no clear D. This receptor was taken from a man younger than 35 who received the YFV17D yellow fever vaccine. The material sequenced was PBMCs, taken about 41 days after the first yellow fever vaccination. CDR3 sequence reads: CSANTQHLVSSYNEQFF. CDR3 in DNA: TGCAGTGCTAACACTCAGCACCTGGTGAGCTCCTACAATGAGCAGTTCTTC.